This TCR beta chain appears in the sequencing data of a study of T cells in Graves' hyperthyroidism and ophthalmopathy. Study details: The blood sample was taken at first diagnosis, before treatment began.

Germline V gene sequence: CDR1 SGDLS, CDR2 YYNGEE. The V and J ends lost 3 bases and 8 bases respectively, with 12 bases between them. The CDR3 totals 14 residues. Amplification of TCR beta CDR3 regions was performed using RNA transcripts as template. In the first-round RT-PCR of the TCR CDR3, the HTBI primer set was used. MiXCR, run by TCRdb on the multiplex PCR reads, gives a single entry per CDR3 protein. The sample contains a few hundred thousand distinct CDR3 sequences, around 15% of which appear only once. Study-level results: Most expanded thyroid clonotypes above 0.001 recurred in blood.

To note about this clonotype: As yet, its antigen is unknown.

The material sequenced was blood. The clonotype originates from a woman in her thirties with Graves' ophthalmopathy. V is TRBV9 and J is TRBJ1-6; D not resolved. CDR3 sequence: CASSATAGDSPLHF. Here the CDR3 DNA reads TGTGCCAGCAGCGCAACAGCGGGCGATTCACCCCTCCACTTT.